Each of the 12 T cell receptor beta chains below was sequenced from the same sample in a study of spatial heterogeneity in lung cancer. One entry per CDR3 protein results from TCRdb running MiXCR on the 5' RACE reads. This table holds approximately 3,300 distinct CDR3 sequences, approximately 30% found once. Sample time point: sample taken at primary tumor resection. Researchers sequenced whole RNA taken from tumor, nontumor lung or frozen PBMC without sorting. Sequencing used PBMCs, obtained at surgery. The receptor set was obtained from a female donor with early-stage non-small cell lung cancer.

In its sample, this clonotype was seen a few times. This beta chain lies outside the target of a library built for alpha chains; its clone size means little. The V and J genes are TRBV6-4 and TRBJ2-2, with D unresolved. The germline V gene has CDR1 MRHNA and CDR2 SNTAGT. The CDR3 covers 14 residues. V was trimmed by 3 bases and J by 4 bases, leaving 9 bases between them. The DNA of the CDR3 is TGTGCCAGCAGTGAGGGTATTGGCACCGGGGAGCTGTTTTTT. Its translation is CASSEGIGTGELFF.

This clonotype was seen a few times. Found in a library prepared for alpha chains, this beta chain is an off-target read, and its abundance has little meaning. The J gene is TRBJ2-3, the V gene TRBV4-1, with no clear D. Trimming stripped 4 bases from V and 5 bases from J, with 7 bases between. The length of the CDR3 is 12 residues. Per the germline V gene, CDR1 is MGHRA and CDR2 is YSYEKL. The CDR3 region is CASSLIGDTQYF. Written as DNA, the CDR3 is TGCGCCAGCAGCCTAATAGGAGATACGCAGTATTTT.

Of note for this clonotype: This beta chain lies outside the target of a library built for alpha chains; its clone size means little. The chain employs TRBV30 and TRBJ1-5, with a weak D call TRBD1 (5 bases). V was shortened by 3 bases and J by 4 bases, with 13 bases between the two germline ends. Germline V gives CDR1 GTSNPN, CDR2 SVGIG (reference sequence). The CDR3 is 14 residues long. The CDR3 reads CAWRSRGRNQPQHF. The CDR3 coding sequence is TGTGCCTGGAGGAGTAGGGGACGGAATCAGCCCCAGCATTTT.

Worth noting for this clonotype: The library was designed around alpha chains, so this beta chain is a stray read whose abundance carries little weight. V usage is TRBV7-2 and J usage is TRBJ2-1; maybe TRBD2 (5 bases). The CDR3 contains 16 residues. Germline values: CDR1 SGHTA, CDR2 FQGNSA. With 1 base removed from V and 7 bases from J, the gap between germline ends came to 17 bases. CDR3: CASSLDPRVRGNEQFF. The CDR3 DNA follows: TGTGCCAGCAGCTTAGACCCCCGGGTCCGCGGGAATGAGCAGTTCTTC.

Remarks on this clonotype: Since the library was made to target alpha chains, this beta chain is a stray read and its abundance is not meaningful. The rearrangement uses TRBV18 and TRBJ2-1; possibly TRBD1 or TRBD2 for D (5 bases each). V lost 0 bases and J lost 5, with 17 bases in between. This CDR3 is built from 17 residues. Looked up from germline, CDR1 is KGHSH and CDR2 is LQKENI. The CDR3 DNA follows: TGTGCCAGCTCACCACCATCAGGGCTTGGGACCGACAATGAGCAGTTCTTC. This codes for CASSPPSGLGTDNEQFF.

Points on this clonotype: Being off target in a library aimed at alpha chains, this beta chain has a size of little meaning. The chain combines TRBV20-1 with TRBJ2-5, with 10 nucleotides matching TRBD2. The CDR3 length is 19 residues. V lost 0 bases to trimming and J lost 1 base; unmatched junction nucleotides: 14. Germline V gene lookup returns CDR1 DFQATT and CDR2 SNEGSKA (reference sequence). CDR3 residues: CSAREGLAGVLITQETQYF. CDR3 bases: TGCAGTGCTAGAGAGGGGCTAGCGGGAGTCCTCATAACCCAAGAGACCCAGTACTTC.

This clonotype has a handful of counts. This beta chain is a stray read from a library made for alpha chains; its abundance is not meaningful. This rearrangement joins TRBV29-1 to TRBJ2-5; tentatively, D is TRBD1 (6 bases). The V and J ends lost 7 bases and 2 bases respectively, with 17 bases between them. Germline V gene sequence: CDR1 SQVTM, CDR2 ANQGSEA. The CDR3 length is 14 residues. DNA of the CDR3: TGCAGCGCTTCAGTCTCGGGACATCAAGAGACCCAGTACTTC. Translating gives CSASVSGHQETQYF.

Note on this clonotype: Since it is a stray read in a library aimed at alpha chains, this beta chain has a size that is not meaningful. V is TRBV10-3 and J is TRBJ2-3, with 7 bases aligning to TRBD2. This CDR3 is 15 amino acids long. Per the germline V gene, CDR1 is ENHRY and CDR2 is SYGVKD. The J segment lost 0 bases and the V segment lost 7 bases, leaving 7 bases of the junction unmatched. CDR3 loop: CAITASGGSTDTQYF. The CDR3 bases are TGTGCCATCACTGCTAGCGGAGGTAGCACAGATACGCAGTATTTT.

In the case of this clonotype: The library was designed around alpha chains, so this beta chain is a stray read whose abundance carries little weight. The chain combines TRBV15 with TRBJ2-1; 9 nucleotides line up with TRBD2. The germline V gene encodes CDR1 LNHNV and CDR2 YYDKDF (reference sequence). The CDR3 loop spans 15 amino acids. Losses at the gene ends were 0 bases for V and 6 bases for J; bases not matched to a gene: 3. The CDR3 region is CATSREASGVNEQFF. In nucleotides, the CDR3 is TGTGCCACCAGCAGAGAGGCTAGCGGGGTCAATGAGCAGTTCTTC.

On this clonotype: A library made for alpha chains picked up this beta chain off target, so its size means little. The chain links TRBV7-9 to TRBJ2-1, with 9 nucleotides matching TRBD1. In germline, CDR1 is SEHNR, CDR2 FQNEAQ (reference sequence). The CDR3 runs to 18 residues. V gave up 5 bases and J gave up 2 bases; unmatched junction bases: 13. This CDR3 reads CASSHPPGQGRPYNEQFF. The CDR3 DNA sequence: TGTGCCAGCAGCCACCCACCGGGACAGGGCCGTCCCTACAATGAGCAGTTCTTC.

Comment on this clonotype: This beta chain is off target for a library built for alpha chains, so its abundance means little. The CDR3 DNA reads TGTGCCAGCAGGACCCTAGCGGGAGGTTTGACGGATACGCAGTATTTT. It translates to CASRTLAGGLTDTQYF. V and J are TRBV11-2 and TRBJ2-3, with TRBD2 identical over 11 bases. There are 16 residues in the CDR3. With V trimmed by 6 bases and J by 6 bases, 11 bases remained unmatched. Germline loops: CDR1 SGHAT, CDR2 FQNNGV.

About this clonotype itself: Being off target in a library aimed at alpha chains, this beta chain has a size of little meaning. The CDR3 spells CSVQTSGIYEQYF. CDR3 in DNA: TGCAGCGTTCAGACTAGCGGGATTTACGAGCAGTACTTC. The chain joins TRBV29-1 to TRBJ2-7; 11 bases align to TRBD2. J lost 4 bases, V lost 5 bases, and 4 bases had no gene match. The CDR3 is 13 amino acids. Germline-derived CDR1 and CDR2 are SQVTM and ANQGSEA.